The TCR beta chain described here comes from a study of blood T cell repertoires in COVID-19. In the study overall: Some COVID-19 samples were acute and others convalescent; all came from the United States, Italy and Spain. The cDNA or gDNA used as material had been derived from T cells, B-cell-depleted T cells, or PBMCs.

The CDR3 totals 14 residues. Looked up from germline, CDR1 is MNHEY and CDR2 is SVGEGT. V shed 2 bases and J shed 7 bases, with 14 bases lying between them. Per the original methods: For nucleated cells, counts were estimated from reference gene primer amplification. Sequencing used immunoSEQ multiplex PCR; TCRdb keeps in-frame clones, though not all of them. V and J calls plus clone size are reproduced from that table; the DNA served to infer D and trimming. The sample contains about 94,000 clones, about 80% of which appear only once. Sequenced input: peripheral blood. The sequence was collected from a human donor in a cohort sampled during active COVID-19. The gene calls are TRBV6-2 or TRBV6-3 and TRBJ2-5; D call uncertain. CDR3 region: CASSYPTASGTQYF. CDR3 DNA sequence: TGTGCCAGCAGTTACCCAACCGCGTCGGGGACCCAGTACTTC.